This entry lists 14 T cell receptor beta chains sequenced from one sample in a study of T cell responses to AZD1222 COVID-19 vaccine (dated by TCRdb to 2020 to 2022). The sample's time point label is to be understood as: baseline before first vaccination. The library was made by the immunoSEQ multiplex PCR assay. TCRdb took this table from immuneACCESS and kept in-frame rearrangements with V and J called. Such tables lack part of the clones; where checked against another copy, unresolved V genes explain under half of the gap, and the rest is unexplained. The sample table contains approximately 100,000 clones; only one count was recorded for approximately 91% of them. 3.7% of the sample is taken by the ten largest. The specimen comprised peripheral blood, sampled on day 0 of AZD1222 vaccination. These receptors were obtained from an adult in good health.

This chain joins TRBV20-1 and TRBJ1-1; D is uncertain. Germline assignment: CDR1 DFQATT and CDR2 SNEGSKA (reference sequence). The CDR3 is 11 residues long. V was cut by 2 bases and J by 10 bases, with 11 bases left in between. CDR3: CSARSRKGAFF. The CDR3, as DNA: TGCAGTGCTAGAAGCCGAAAGGGAGCTTTCTTT.

The chain links TRBV11-3 to TRBJ2-3, with D tentatively TRBD2 (7 bases). V was pared by 3 bases and J by 6 bases, with 13 bases between. Germline V gives CDR1 SGHNT, CDR2 YENEEA. The CDR3 totals 14 residues. CDR3 in amino acids: CASSFGGPEDTQYF. In DNA form, the CDR3 reads TGTGCCAGCAGCTTCGGGGGGCCTGAGGATACGCAGTATTTT.

The chain carries TRBV27 and TRBJ1-1, with D possibly TRBD1 on 6 matching bases. The CDR3 loop spans 15 amino acids. Germline V gene lookup returns CDR1 MNHEY and CDR2 SMNVEV (reference sequence). The ends were cut back, 5 bases at V and 4 bases at J, with 17 bases in the middle. Written as DNA, the CDR3 is TGTGCCAGCAGTCCGGATAGGGGGGCGGCCACTGAAGCTTTCTTT. This encodes CASSPDRGAATEAFF.

This clone was detected once. The chain links TRBV15 to TRBJ1-4; D is perhaps TRBD1 (6 bases). This CDR3 is 14 amino acids long. Trimming left V 1 base short and J 8 bases short, with 11 bases between. Germline CDR1 LNHNV, CDR2 YYDKDF (reference sequence). CDR3 bases: TGTGCCACCAGCAGAGGGGGGGCTGGGGAAAAACTGTTTTTT. Translating it yields CATSRGGAGEKLFF. Filled out from reference TRBV15 and TRBJ1-4, the complete variable domain reads DAMVIQNPRYQVTQFGKPVTLSCSQTLNHNVMYWYQQKSSQAPKLLFHYYDKDFNNEADTPDNFQSRRPNTSFCFLDIRSPGLGDTAMYLCATSRGGAGEKLFFGSGTQLSVL.

The CDR3 DNA is TGTGCCACCAGCATGACCAGGGGGATCCCCGGGGAGCTGTTTTTT. This codes for CATSMTRGIPGELFF. J is TRBJ2-2 and V is TRBV15, with 7 bases that match TRBD1. The CDR3 consists of 15 residues. V gave up 4 bases and J gave up 6 bases; unmatched junction bases: 8. Germline V gene sequence: CDR1 LNHNV, CDR2 YYDKDF (reference sequence). The entire variable domain, with the rest obtained from reference TRBV15 and TRBJ2-2, is as follows: DAMVIQNPRYQVTQFGKPVTLSCSQTLNHNVMYWYQQKSSQAPKLLFHYYDKDFNNEADTPDNFQSRRPNTSFCFLDIRSPGLGDTAMYLCATSMTRGIPGELFFGEGSRLTVL.

The J gene is TRBJ1-1, the V gene TRBV6-1; D gene uncertain. CDR1 and CDR2 from the germline V gene are MNHNS and SASEGT. The V gene lost 3 bases and the J gene lost 10 bases, with 18 bases spanning the gap. This CDR3 is built from 14 residues. The CDR3 spells CASSEYEGTGRAFF. CDR3 bases: TGTGCCAGCAGTGAGTACGAGGGCACCGGAAGAGCTTTCTTT.

The chain employs TRBV27 and TRBJ2-3, with a possible D match to TRBD1 (6 bases). V lost 1 base to trimming and J lost 1 base, with 9 bases between them. Germline V lookup: CDR1 MNHEY, CDR2 SMNVEV (reference sequence). The CDR3 runs 15 residues. Written as DNA, the CDR3 is TGTGCCAGCAGTTTATTACAGGGAGGCACAGATACGCAGTATTTT. Protein: CASSLLQGGTDTQYF.

The chain employs TRBV5-1 and TRBJ2-1; D may be TRBD2 (6 bases). Germline V gives CDR1 SGHRS, CDR2 YFSETQ. This CDR3 has 14 amino acids. Trimming left V 5 bases short and J 5 bases short, with 14 bases between. The CDR3 protein is CASRRLGSDNEQFF. The DNA of the CDR3 is TGCGCCAGCAGAAGACTAGGATCCGACAATGAGCAGTTCTTC.

V usage is TRBV7-2 and J usage is TRBJ1-1, with D possibly matching TRBD1 (6 bases). V dropped 5 bases and J dropped 3 bases, with 16 bases sitting between them. Per germline, CDR1 SGHTA and CDR2 FQGNSA. This CDR3 comprises 15 residues. The CDR3 nucleotides are TGTGCCAGCAGCAGGTGGGGGGCGTCTGACACTGAAGCTTTCTTT. Translated: CASSRWGASDTEAFF.

This chain connects TRBV11-2 to TRBJ2-3; TRBD2 might be the D (5 bases). The CDR3 has 17 amino acids. V shed 4 bases and J shed 0 bases, with 17 bases lying between them. Germline CDR1 reads SGHAT; CDR2 reads FQNNGV. CDR3 nucleotide sequence: TGTGCCAGCAGCTCCTCGCGCGGAGCGGAAAGCACAGATACGCAGTATTTT. Its translation is CASSSSRGAESTDTQYF.

The rearrangement joins TRBV24-1 to TRBJ1-5; 9 bases match TRBD1. V was pared by 3 bases and J by 6 bases, with 5 bases of the junction left unmatched. The CDR3 consists of 15 residues. Germline assignment: CDR1 KGHDR and CDR2 SFDVKD. Here the CDR3 reads CATSDPRQGGQPQHF. The CDR3 bases are TGTGCCACCAGTGATCCTCGACAGGGGGGTCAGCCCCAGCATTTT.

This chain uses TRBV7-9 with TRBJ1-1; TRBD1 is a possible D gene (5 bases). V was trimmed by 1 base and J by 1 base, leaving 10 bases between them. Germline V gene sequence: CDR1 SEHNR, CDR2 FQNEAQ (reference sequence). The CDR3 spans 15 residues. The CDR3 DNA follows: TGTGCCAGCAGCTTAGGGGGCCAGAGGAACACTGAAGCTTTCTTT. The encoded protein is CASSLGGQRNTEAFF. Together with reference TRBV7-9 and TRBJ1-1, the CDR3 gives the full variable domain: DTGVSQNPRHKITKRGQNVTFRCDPISEHNRLYWYRQTLGQGPEFLTYFQNEAQLEKSRLLSDRFSAERPKGSFSTLEIQRTEQGDSAMYLCASSLGGQRNTEAFFGQGTRLTVV.

The chain has TRBV30 and TRBJ1-2; D not resolved. The CDR3 contains 11 residues. Trimming removed 2 bases at V and 4 bases at J, with 5 bases between. In germline, CDR1 is GTSNPN, CDR2 SVGIG (reference sequence). CDR3 residues: CAWSWSYGYTF. CDR3 DNA: TGTGCCTGGAGTTGGAGCTATGGCTACACCTTC.

The chain is built from TRBV30 and TRBJ1-5, with 7 bases identical to TRBD1. The CDR3 spans 14 residues. V dropped 5 bases and J dropped 3; count of bases not matched to a gene: 7. From germline, CDR1 is GTSNPN and CDR2 SVGIG (reference sequence). The chain's CDR3 is CAWATGTVNQPQHF. DNA of the CDR3: TGTGCCTGGGCCACCGGGACAGTCAATCAGCCCCAGCATTTT.